This is a list of T cell receptor beta chains from one sample in a study of CD8 T cells in Susac syndrome. TCRdb reanalysed the immunoSEQ multiplex PCR reads using MiXCR and keeps one entry per CDR3 protein. This table holds around 20,000 distinct CDR3 sequences, approximately 96% found once. The specimen was CD8+ T cells from PBMCs. These receptors were obtained from a human donor in good health. Each CDR3 is given with its conserved first and last residue. A D gene is named only where the DNA matches it firmly. The listing skips clone size in some rows; elsewhere it reads once, few, many or a size class.

length: 12
J: TRBJ1-2
D: .
V: TRBV19
size: few
CDR3: CASSIGGGGYTF
DNA: TGTGCCAGCTCAATCGGGGGTGGTGGCTACACCTTC

length: 15
J: TRBJ1-2
D: .
V: TRBV4-3
size: .
CDR3: CASSQDTPEYGGYTF
DNA: TGCGCCAGCAGCCAAGATACCCCCGAGTATGGTGGCTACACCTTC

length: 16
J: TRBJ2-3
D: TRBD2
V: TRBV7-2
size: .
CDR3: CASSLGASGRTDTQYF
DNA: TGTGCCAGCAGCTTAGGGGCTAGCGGGAGGACAGATACGCAGTATTTT

length: 13
J: TRBJ2-7
D: .
V: TRBV6-5
size: once
CDR3: CASSYSLGGEQYF
DNA: TGTGCCAGCAGTTACTCACTAGGAGGCGAGCAGTACTTC

length: 13
J: TRBJ2-2
D: .
V: TRBV18
size: .
CDR3: CASSLAYTGELFF
DNA: TGTGCCAGCTCATTAGCGTACACCGGGGAGCTGTTTTTT

length: 15
J: TRBJ2-1
D: TRBD2
V: TRBV9
size: .
CDR3: CASSVLAGGFNEQFF
DNA: TGTGCCAGCAGCGTGTTAGCGGGAGGTTTCAATGAGCAGTTCTTC

length: 16
J: TRBJ2-7
D: TRBD1
V: TRBV6-6
size: few
CDR3: CASSYAFGTGEYEQYF
DNA: TGTGCCAGCAGTTACGCCTTCGGGACAGGGGAGTACGAGCAGTACTTC

length: 14
J: TRBJ2-6
D: .
V: TRBV12-3/TRBV12-4
size: .
CDR3: CASRQSSGANVLTF
DNA: TGTGCCAGCAGGCAGAGCTCTGGGGCCAACGTCCTGACTTTC

length: 17
J: TRBJ2-4
D: TRBD1
V: TRBV28
size: .
CDR3: CASRQNRGLGVKNIQYF
DNA: TGTGCCAGCAGGCAGAACAGGGGGCTCGGAGTCAAAAACATTCAGTACTTC

length: 19
J: TRBJ1-1
D: .
V: TRBV19
size: .
CDR3: CASSIDPSLSGQMNTEAFF
DNA: TGTGCCAGTAGTATCGACCCAAGCTTAAGTGGACAAATGAACACTGAAGCTTTCTTT

length: 14
J: TRBJ2-5
D: .
V: TRBV9
size: once
CDR3: CASSAGGTQETQYF
DNA: TGTGCCAGCAGCGCGGGCGGAACGCAAGAGACCCAGTACTTC

length: 20
J: TRBJ2-6
D: TRBD2
V: TRBV20-1
size: .
CDR3: CSAREPSTSGRALGANVLTF
DNA: TGCAGTGCTAGAGAACCTTCGACTAGCGGGAGGGCCCTCGGGGCCAACGTCCTGACTTTC

length: 13
J: TRBJ1-1
D: TRBD1
V: TRBV7-2
size: .
CDR3: CASIGQGLTEAFF
DNA: TGTGCCAGCATCGGACAGGGTCTAACTGAAGCTTTCTTT

length: 15
J: TRBJ2-5
D: .
V: TRBV28
size: .
CDR3: CASSLPPGLQETQYF
DNA: TGTGCCAGCAGTTTACCTCCGGGTCTCCAAGAGACCCAGTACTTC

length: 14
J: TRBJ1-1
D: .
V: TRBV7-8
size: .
CDR3: CASSLESVNTEAFF
DNA: TGTGCCAGCAGCTTAGAGTCAGTGAACACTGAAGCTTTCTTT

length: 14
J: TRBJ2-1
D: .
V: TRBV7-2
size: once
CDR3: CASSLYVTADEQFF
DNA: TGTGCCAGCAGCTTATACGTAACTGCGGATGAGCAGTTCTTC

length: 14
J: TRBJ1-4
D: .
V: TRBV7-9
size: .
CDR3: CASSPWGSDEKLFF
DNA: TGTGCCAGCAGCCCCTGGGGCTCCGATGAAAAACTGTTTTTT